Sequencing of this TCR beta chain was carried out in a study of tumor-infiltrating lymphocytes in primary liver carcinoma. For the study at large: Roughly 3.65 to 7.5 million productive TCRbeta reads were obtained per sample, with similar numbers across tissue types.

From roughly 20-30 mg of unsorted bulk tissue, DNA and RNA were co-extracted together. Turning to this clonotype: Its specificity is not known. The junction and the germline gene differ at one end; a read error may be behind it.

The germline V gene encodes CDR1 SGHRS and CDR2 YFSETQ. The CDR3 contains 13 residues. The input was roughly 0.5 ug total RNA; TCR beta cDNA was made from it with a constant-region primer. Slightly modified ARM-PCR with three nested multiplex PCR rounds yielded TCR beta libraries. Two initial PCR rounds of about 11 cycles each paired TRBV1-TRBV30 forward primers with a C-beta reverse primer. Via MiXCR, TCRdb re-called the multiplex PCR reads, giving one row per CDR3 protein. The table has about 190,000 distinct CDR3 sequences, around four fifths seen once; the top ten hold approximately 18%. Findings of the study overall: Only about 7-24% of top clones were detected in each of the five tumor regions.

Sequences were obtained from tumor tissue from primary liver carcinoma. This sequence was found in a man aged 40-50 years with primary liver carcinoma and hepatitis B virus infection. This chain links TRBV5-1 with TRBJ2-1; 7 nucleotides match TRBD1. The CDR3 reads CVSCLTGVNEEFF. In DNA form, the CDR3 reads TGCGTCAGTTGCTTAACAGGGGTCAATGAGGAGTTCTTC.